This TCR beta chain comes out of a study of blood T cell repertoires in COVID-19. Study-wide background: Donors in the United States, Italy and Spain gave samples during acute or convalescent COVID-19.

Some clones are missing from TCRdb's copy, which holds only in-frame ones; the method was immunoSEQ multiplex PCR. The profile shows 150,000 to 200,000 clones, more than 70% of them singletons. Germline CDR1 SNHLY, CDR2 FYNNEI. CDR3 size: 13 residues. V shed 3 bases and J shed 7 bases, with 10 bases lying between them. Cohorts were determined from participant-reported clinical history. Donors in Cohort 3 who had recovered were those with two negative PCRs, healthcare professional clearance, or resolution of their symptoms. This clone was seen a single time. This chain connects TRBV2 to TRBJ2-1; no firm D call. The specimen sequenced was PBMCs or T cells enriched from blood (not recorded which). The sequence was obtained from a man aged 40-49 years who had recovered from COVID-19. CDR3 sequence reads: CASSERNGNEQFF. CDR3 nucleotides: TGTGCCAGCAGTGAGAGAAACGGGAATGAGCAGTTCTTC. Complete variable domain (other parts from reference TRBV2 and TRBJ2-1): EPEVTQTPSHQVTQMGQEVILRCVPISNHLYFYWYRQILGQKVEFLVSFYNNEISEKSEIFDDQFSVERPDGSNFTLKIRSTKLEDSAMYFCASSERNGNEQFFGPGTRLTVL.